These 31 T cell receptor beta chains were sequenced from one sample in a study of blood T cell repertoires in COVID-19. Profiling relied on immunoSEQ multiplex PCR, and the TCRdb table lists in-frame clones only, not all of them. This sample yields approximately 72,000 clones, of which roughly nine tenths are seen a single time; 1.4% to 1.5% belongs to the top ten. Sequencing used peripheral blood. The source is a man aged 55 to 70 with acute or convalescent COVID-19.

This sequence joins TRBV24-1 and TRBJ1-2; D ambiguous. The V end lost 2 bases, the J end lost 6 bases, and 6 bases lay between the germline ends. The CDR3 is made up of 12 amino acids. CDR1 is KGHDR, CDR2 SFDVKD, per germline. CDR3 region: CATSDWGDGYTF. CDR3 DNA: TGTGCCACCAGTGATTGGGGAGATGGCTACACCTTC.

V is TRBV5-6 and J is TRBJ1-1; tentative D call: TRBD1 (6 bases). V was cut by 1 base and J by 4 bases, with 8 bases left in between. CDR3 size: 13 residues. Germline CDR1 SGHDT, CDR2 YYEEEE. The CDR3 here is CASSLTRGTEAFF. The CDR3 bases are TGTGCCAGCAGCTTGACCAGGGGCACTGAAGCTTTCTTT.

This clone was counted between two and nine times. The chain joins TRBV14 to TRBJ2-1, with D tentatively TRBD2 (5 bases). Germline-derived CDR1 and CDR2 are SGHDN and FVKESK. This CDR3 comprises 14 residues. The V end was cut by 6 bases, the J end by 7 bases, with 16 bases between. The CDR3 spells CASSLGPSRNEQFF. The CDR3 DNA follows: TGTGCCAGCAGTCTTGGACCTAGCCGAAATGAGCAGTTCTTC.

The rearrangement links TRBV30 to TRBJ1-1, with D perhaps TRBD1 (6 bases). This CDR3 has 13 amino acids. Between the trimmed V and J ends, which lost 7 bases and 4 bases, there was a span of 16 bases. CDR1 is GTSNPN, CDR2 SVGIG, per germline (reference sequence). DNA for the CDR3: TGTGCCTCGTACAGGGCGTGGAGCACTGAAGCTTTCTTT. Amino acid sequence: CASYRAWSTEAFF.

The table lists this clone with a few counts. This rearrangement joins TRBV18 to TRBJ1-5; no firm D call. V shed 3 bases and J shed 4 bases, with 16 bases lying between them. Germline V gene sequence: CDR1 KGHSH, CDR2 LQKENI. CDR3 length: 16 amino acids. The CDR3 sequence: CASSPAGTSTNQPQHF. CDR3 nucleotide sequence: TGTGCCAGCTCACCTGCAGGCACCTCAACAAATCAGCCCCAGCATTTT.

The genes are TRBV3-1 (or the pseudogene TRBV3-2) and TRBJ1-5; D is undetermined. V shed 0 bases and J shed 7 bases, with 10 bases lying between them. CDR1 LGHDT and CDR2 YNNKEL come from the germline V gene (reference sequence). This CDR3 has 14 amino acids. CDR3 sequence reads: CASSQDGEVQPQHF. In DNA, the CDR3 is TGTGCCAGCAGCCAAGACGGGGAAGTCCAGCCCCAGCATTTT.

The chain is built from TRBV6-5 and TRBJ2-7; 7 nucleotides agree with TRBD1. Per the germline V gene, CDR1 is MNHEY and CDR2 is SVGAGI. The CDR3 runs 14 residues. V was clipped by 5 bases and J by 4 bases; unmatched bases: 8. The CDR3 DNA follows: TGTGCCAGCAGTACCACAGGGGAAAATTACGAGCAGTACTTC. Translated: CASSTTGENYEQYF.

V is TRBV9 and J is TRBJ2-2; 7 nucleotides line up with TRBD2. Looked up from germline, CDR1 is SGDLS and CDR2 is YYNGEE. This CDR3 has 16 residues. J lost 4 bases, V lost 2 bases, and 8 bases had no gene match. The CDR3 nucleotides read TGTGCCAGCAGCGTTCAGACCCCGGGGGGCACCGGGGAGCTGTTTTTT. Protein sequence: CASSVQTPGGTGELFF.

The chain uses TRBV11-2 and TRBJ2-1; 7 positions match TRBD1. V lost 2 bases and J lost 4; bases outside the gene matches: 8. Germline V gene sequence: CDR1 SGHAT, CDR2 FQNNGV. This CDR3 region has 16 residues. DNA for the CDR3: TGTGCCAGCAGCTTAACCAGGGGGACGAAATACAATGAGCAGTTCTTC. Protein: CASSLTRGTKYNEQFF.

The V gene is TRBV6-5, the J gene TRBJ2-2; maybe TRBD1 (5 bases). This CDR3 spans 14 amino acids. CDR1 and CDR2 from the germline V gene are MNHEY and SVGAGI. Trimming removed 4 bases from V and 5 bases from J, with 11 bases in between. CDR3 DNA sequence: TGTGCCAGCAGTTCAGGCAGGGAAACCGGGGAGCTGTTTTTT. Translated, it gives CASSSGRETGELFF.

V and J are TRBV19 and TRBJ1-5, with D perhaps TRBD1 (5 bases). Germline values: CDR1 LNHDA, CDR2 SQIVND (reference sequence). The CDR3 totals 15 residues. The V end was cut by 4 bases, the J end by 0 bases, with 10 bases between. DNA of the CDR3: TGTGCCAGTAGTAAGACAGATTATAGCAATCAGCCCCAGCATTTT. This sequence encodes CASSKTDYSNQPQHF.

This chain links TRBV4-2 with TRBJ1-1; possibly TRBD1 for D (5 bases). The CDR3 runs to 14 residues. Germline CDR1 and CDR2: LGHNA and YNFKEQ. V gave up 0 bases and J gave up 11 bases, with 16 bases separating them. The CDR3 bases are TGTGCCAGCAGCCAAGAGGTAGGGACTACGAGTGCTTTCTTT. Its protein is CASSQEVGTTSAFF.

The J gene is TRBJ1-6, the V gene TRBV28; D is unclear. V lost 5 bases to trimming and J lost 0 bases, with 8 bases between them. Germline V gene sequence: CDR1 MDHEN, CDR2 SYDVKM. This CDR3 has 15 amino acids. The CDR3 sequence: CASSRGSSYNSPLHF. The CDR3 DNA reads TGTGCCAGCAGTAGAGGAAGCTCCTATAATTCACCCCTCCACTTT.

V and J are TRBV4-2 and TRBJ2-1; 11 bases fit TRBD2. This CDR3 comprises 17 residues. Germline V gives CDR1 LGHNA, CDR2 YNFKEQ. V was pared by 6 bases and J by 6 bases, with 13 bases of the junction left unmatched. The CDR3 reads CASRLRASGGPGNEQFF. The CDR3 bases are TGTGCCAGCAGACTCCGAGCTAGCGGGGGGCCGGGCAATGAGCAGTTCTTC.

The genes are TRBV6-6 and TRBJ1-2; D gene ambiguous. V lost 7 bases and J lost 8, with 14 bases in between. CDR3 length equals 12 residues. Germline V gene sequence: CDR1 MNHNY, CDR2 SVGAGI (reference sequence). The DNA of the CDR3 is TGTGCCAGCACGGGATTGGGGAGAGGCTACACCTTC. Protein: CASTGLGRGYTF.

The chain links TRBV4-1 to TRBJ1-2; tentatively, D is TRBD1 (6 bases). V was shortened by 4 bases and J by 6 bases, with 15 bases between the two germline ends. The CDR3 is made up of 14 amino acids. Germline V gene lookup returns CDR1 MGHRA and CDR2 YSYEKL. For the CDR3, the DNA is TGCGCCAGCAGCCGCCAAACAGGGACCGATGGCTACACCTTC. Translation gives CASSRQTGTDGYTF.

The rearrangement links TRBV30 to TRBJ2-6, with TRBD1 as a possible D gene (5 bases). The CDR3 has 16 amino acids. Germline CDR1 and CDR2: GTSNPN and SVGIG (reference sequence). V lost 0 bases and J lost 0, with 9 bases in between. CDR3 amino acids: CAWSVGVFSGANVLTF. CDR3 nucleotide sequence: TGTGCCTGGAGTGTAGGGGTTTTCTCTGGGGCCAACGTCCTGACTTTC.

The CDR3 region is CASSFPGQPSQGYTF. The CDR3 nucleotides are TGTGCCAGCAGCTTCCCGGGACAGCCCTCGCAAGGCTACACCTTC. The rearrangement links TRBV5-4 to TRBJ1-2; 7 nucleotides agree with TRBD1. The junction had 12 bases not matched to a gene; V was cut back by 2 bases and J by 8 bases. The CDR3 has 15 residues. Germline V lookup: CDR1 SGHNT, CDR2 YYREEE (reference sequence).

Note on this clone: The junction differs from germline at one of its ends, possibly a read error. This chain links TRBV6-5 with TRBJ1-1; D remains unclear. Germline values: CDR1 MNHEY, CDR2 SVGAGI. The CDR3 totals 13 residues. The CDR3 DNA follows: TGTGCCAGCATTTACGAGGGATTAGGTGAAGCTTTCTTT. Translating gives CASIYEGLGEAFF.

The DNA of the CDR3 is TGTGCCAGCAGTTTAAATAAGGGGGAAGGGTGGGGCTACACCTTC. It yields the protein CASSLNKGEGWGYTF. This chain joins TRBV27 and TRBJ1-2; D perhaps matches TRBD1 (6 bases). Germline CDR1 and CDR2: MNHEY and SMNVEV (reference sequence). V lost 2 bases and J lost 8, with 18 bases in between. This CDR3 comprises 15 residues.

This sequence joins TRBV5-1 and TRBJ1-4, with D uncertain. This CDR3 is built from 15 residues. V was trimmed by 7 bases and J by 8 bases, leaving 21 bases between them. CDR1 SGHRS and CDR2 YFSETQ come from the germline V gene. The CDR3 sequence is CASRWAGTGGEKLFF. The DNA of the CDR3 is TGCGCCAGCCGCTGGGCCGGTACGGGAGGCGAAAAACTGTTTTTT.

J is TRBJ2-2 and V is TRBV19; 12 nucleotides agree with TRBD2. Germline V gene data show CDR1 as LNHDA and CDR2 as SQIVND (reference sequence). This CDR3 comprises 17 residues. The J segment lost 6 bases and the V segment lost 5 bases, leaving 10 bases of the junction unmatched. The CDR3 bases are TGTGCCAGTAGTCCTGGGACTAGCGGGTCCAACCCCGGGGAGCTGTTTTTT. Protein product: CASSPGTSGSNPGELFF.

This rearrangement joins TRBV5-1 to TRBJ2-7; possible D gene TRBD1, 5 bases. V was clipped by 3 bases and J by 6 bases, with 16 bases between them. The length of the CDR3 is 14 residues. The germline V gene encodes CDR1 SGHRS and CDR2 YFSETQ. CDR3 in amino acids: CASSSLTGFREQYF. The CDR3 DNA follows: TGCGCCAGCAGCTCGTTAACAGGCTTCCGCGAGCAGTACTTC.

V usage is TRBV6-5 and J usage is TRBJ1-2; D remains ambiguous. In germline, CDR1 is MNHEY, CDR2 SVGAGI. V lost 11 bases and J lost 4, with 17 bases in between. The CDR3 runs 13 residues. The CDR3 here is CALHGGELYGYTF. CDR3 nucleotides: TGTGCCCTACACGGAGGTGAACTCTATGGCTACACCTTC.

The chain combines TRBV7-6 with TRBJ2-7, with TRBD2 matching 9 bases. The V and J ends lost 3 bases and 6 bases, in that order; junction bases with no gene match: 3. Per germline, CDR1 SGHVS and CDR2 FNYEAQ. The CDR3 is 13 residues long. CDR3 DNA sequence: TGTGCCAGCAGCTTGGGACTAGCTCTCGAGCAGTACTTC. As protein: CASSLGLALEQYF. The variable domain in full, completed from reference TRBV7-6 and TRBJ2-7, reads GAGVSQSPRYKVTKRGQDVALRCDPISGHVSLYWYRQALGQGPEFLTYFNYEAQQDKSGLPNDRFSAERPEGSISTLTIQRTEQRDSAMYRCASSLGLALEQYFGPGTRLTVT.

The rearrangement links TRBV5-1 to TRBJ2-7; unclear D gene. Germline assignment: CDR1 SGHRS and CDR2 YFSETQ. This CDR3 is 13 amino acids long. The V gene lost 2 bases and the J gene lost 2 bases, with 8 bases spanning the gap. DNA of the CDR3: TGCGCCAGCAGCTTTGACATCCCCTACGAGCAGTACTTC. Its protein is CASSFDIPYEQYF.

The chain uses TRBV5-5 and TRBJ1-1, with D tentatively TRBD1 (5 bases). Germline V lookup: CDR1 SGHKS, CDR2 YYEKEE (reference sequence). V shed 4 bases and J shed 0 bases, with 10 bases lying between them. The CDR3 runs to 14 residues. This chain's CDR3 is CASSLTVLNTEAFF. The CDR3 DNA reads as TGTGCCAGCAGCCTGACAGTACTGAACACTGAAGCTTTCTTT.

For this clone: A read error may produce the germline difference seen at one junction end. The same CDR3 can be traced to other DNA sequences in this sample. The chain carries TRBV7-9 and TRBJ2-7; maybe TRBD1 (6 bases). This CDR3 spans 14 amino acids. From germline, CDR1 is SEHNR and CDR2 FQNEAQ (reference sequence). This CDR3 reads CASSSANRAYEQYF. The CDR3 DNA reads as TGTGCCAGCAGCTCGGCTAACAGGGCCTACGAGCAATACTTC. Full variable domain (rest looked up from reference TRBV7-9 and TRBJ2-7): DTGVSQNPRHKITKRGQNVTFRCDPISEHNRLYWYRQTLGQGPEFLTYFQNEAQLEKSRLLSDRFSAERPKGSFSTLEIQRTEQGDSAMYLCASSSANRAYEQYFGPGTRLTVT.

The CDR3 protein is CASSPDSFSEAFF. As DNA, the CDR3 is TGTGCCAGCAGCCCGGACAGTTTTAGTGAAGCTTTCTTT. The V and J genes are TRBV5-6 and TRBJ1-1, with TRBD1 as a possible D gene (6 bases). This CDR3 contains 13 residues. The germline V gene has CDR1 SGHDT and CDR2 YYEEEE. Trimming removed 4 bases from V and 7 bases from J, with 14 bases in between. The full variable domain, its missing parts supplied by reference TRBV5-6 and TRBJ1-1, is DAGVTQSPTHLIKTRGQQVTLRCSPKSGHDTVSWYQQALGQGPQFIFQYYEEEERQRGNFPDRFSGHQFPNYSSELNVNALLLGDSALYLCASSPDSFSEAFFGQGTRLTVV.

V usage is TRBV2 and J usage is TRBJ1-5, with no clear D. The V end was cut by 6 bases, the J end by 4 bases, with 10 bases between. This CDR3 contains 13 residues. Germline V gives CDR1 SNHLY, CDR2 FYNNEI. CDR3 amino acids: CASRATENQPQHF. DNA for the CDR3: TGTGCCAGCAGAGCTACGGAGAATCAGCCCCAGCATTTT.

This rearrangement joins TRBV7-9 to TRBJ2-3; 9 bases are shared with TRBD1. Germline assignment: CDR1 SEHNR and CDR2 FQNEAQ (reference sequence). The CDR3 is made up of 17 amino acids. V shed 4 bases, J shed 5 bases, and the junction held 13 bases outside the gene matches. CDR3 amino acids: CASSSIWRDRAGDTQYF. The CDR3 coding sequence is TGTGCCAGCAGCTCTATATGGCGGGACAGGGCAGGAGATACGCAGTATTTT.